This T cell receptor (beta chain) was identified during a study of OX40 agonist ivuxolimab in advanced cancers. Looking at the study overall: Ivuxolimab was a fully human IgG2 agonistic monoclonal antibody targeting the costimulatory receptor OX40 (CD134). Intravenous ivuxolimab was administered to patients every 2 weeks at six dose levels: 0.01, 0.1, 0.3, 1.5, 3 and 10 mg/kg. Of the approximately 50 patients in dose escalation, some 20 had hepatocellular carcinoma, some 15 had melanoma, 9 had renal cell carcinoma and 9 had head and neck cancer. The dose-escalation cohort was about 86% male with a mean age of about 60 years, ranging from roughly 20 to 80. Patients were allowed to have had prior anti-PD-1, anti-PD-L1 or anti-CTLA-4 therapy, and around 43% of the dose-escalation patients had been treated with checkpoint inhibitors. Partial responses were achieved by three dose-escalation patients, of whom one had hepatocellular carcinoma and two had cutaneous melanoma. Peripheral TCRbeta sequencing was intended to test whether TCR sequence diversity was altered and clonal T-cell expansion was caused by ivuxolimab. The paper describes the monotherapy dose-escalation part (N of about 54 patients) of the phase I trial of ivuxolimab.

To sequence the TCRbeta CDR3 region, genomic DNA was isolated from the sorted cells. TCRbeta CDR3 regions were sequenced using the immunoSEQ Assay. TCRdb carries this immuneACCESS record with in-frame sequences only. Its versions omit some clonotypes, under half of them owing to an unresolved V gene in the studies checked, with the rest unexplained. The sample records 8,500 to 13,000 clones, less than 90% of which are singletons. Of the sample, about 15% falls within the top ten clones. Points the paper makes about the study in general: At doses of 0.1 to 3.0 mg/kg, clonal expansion of both CD4+ and CD8+ T cells in blood was seen between baseline and week 6. Partial responders in the 0.1-3.0 mg/kg groups had among the lowest normalized peripheral clonal expansion, especially among CD8+ T cells. The antigen specificity of the peripheral T cells that underwent clonal expansion was not determined. After ivuxolimab, expanded clones were on average more numerous among CD8+ T cells than among CD4+ T cells. Low levels of normalized T-cell clonal expansion were also seen in some patients who did not respond.

The cysteine opens and the phenylalanine closes a CDR3 of 18 amino acids. Just the 54-base CDR3 DNA is kept, in frame starting at base 1. The CDR1 and CDR2 encoded by the germline V gene are MGHRA and YSYEKL. Trimming at the junction amounts to 5 bases on V and 0 bases on J, and the germline ends lie 22 bases apart. A word on this clone: Which antigen it targets is not known. No much larger clone exists at a distance of one base, and base qualities are not known.

Patients with a history of autoimmune disease or receiving systemic immunosuppression were excluded from the trial. In every dose cohort, peripheral blood was drawn for TCR sequencing at baseline, cycle 4 day 1, and cycle 7 day 1. The samples were drawn from a first-in-human, open-label, multicenter phase I dose-escalation trial of ivuxolimab. Adults with locally advanced or metastatic melanoma, renal cell, hepatocellular, or head and neck squamous cell carcinoma were enrolled in the trial. Before TCR sequencing, CD4+ and CD8+ T cells were separately sorted from peripheral blood. Recombination connected TRBV4-1 to TRBJ1-1; matching of 5 bases hints at TRBD1 as the D gene. The material was CD4+ or CD8+ T cells sorted from blood, obtained in a trial of the OX40 agonist ivuxolimab. The receptor comes from an adult with an advanced solid tumor such as melanoma, head and neck, liver or kidney cancer. The nucleotide sequence is TGCGCCAGCAGCGCTAGACAGAGCCTTCCACCCCTGAACACTGAAGCTTTCTTT. Translated, it gives CASSARQSLPPLNTEAFF.